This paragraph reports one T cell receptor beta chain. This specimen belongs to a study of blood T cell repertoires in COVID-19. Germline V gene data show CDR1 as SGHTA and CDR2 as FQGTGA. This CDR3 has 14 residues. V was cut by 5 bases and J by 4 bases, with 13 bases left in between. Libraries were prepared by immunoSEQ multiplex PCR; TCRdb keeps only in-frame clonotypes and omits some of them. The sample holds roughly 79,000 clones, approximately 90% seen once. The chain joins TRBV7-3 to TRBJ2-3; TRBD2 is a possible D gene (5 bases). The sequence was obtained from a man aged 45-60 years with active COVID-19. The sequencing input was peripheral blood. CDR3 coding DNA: TGTGCCAGCAGCCCCCTGGGAGTACCAGATACGCAGTATTTT. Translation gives CASSPLGVPDTQYF.